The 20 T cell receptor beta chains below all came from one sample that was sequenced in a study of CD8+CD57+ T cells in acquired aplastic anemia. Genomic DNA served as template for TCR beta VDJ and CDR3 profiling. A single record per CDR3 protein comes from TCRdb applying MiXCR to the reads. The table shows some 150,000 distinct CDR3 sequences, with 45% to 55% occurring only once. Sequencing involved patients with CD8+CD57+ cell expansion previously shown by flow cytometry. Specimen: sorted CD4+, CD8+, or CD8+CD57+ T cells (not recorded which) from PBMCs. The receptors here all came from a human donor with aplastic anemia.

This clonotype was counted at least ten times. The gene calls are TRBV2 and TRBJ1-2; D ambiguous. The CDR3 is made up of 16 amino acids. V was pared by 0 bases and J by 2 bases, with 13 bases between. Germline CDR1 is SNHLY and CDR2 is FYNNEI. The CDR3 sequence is CASSEAPRGGNYGYTF. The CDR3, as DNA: TGTGCCAGCAGTGAAGCCCCACGAGGAGGGAACTATGGCTACACCTTC.

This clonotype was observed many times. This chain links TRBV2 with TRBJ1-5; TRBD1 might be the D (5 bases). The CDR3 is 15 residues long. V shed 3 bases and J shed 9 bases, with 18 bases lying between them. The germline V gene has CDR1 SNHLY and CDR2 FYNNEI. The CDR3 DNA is TGTGCCAGCAGTGAGGAGACAGTCCAAACGGCGCCCCAGCATTTT. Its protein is CASSEETVQTAPQHF.

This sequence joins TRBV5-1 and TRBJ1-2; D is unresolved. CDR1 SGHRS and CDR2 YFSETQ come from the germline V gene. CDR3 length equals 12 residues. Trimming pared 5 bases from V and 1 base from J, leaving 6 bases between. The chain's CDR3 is CASREGNYGYTF. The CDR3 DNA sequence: TGCGCCAGCAGAGAGGGTAACTATGGCTACACCTTC.

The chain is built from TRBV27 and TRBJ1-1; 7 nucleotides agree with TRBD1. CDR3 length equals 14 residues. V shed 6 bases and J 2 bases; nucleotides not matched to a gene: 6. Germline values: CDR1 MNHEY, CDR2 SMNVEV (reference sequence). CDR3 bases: TGTGCCAGCAGGCGACAGGGAGATAACACTGAAGCTTTCTTT. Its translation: CASRRQGDNTEAFF.

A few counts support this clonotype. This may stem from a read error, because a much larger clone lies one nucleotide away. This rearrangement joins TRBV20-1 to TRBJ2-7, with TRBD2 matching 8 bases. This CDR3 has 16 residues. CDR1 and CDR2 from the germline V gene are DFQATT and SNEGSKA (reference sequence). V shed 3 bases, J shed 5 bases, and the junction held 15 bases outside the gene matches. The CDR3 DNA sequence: TGCAGTGCTAGGGACCCGAGCGGGGGCTTTCCTAACGAGCAGTACTTC. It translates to CSARDPSGGFPNEQYF.

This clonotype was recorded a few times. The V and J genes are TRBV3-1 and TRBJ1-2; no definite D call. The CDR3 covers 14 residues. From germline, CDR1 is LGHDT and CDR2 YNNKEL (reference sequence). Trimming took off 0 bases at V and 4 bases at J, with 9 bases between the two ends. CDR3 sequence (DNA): TGTGCCAGCAGCCAAGATCCAGCGGTCTATGGCTACACCTTC. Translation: CASSQDPAVYGYTF.

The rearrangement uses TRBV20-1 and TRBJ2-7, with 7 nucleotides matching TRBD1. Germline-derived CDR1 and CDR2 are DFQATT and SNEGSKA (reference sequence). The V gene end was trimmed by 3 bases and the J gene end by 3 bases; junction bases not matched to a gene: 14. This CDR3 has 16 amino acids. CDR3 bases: TGCAGTGCTAGGCCCGTCAGACAGGGCTACAACTACGAGCAGTACTTC. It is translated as CSARPVRQGYNYEQYF.

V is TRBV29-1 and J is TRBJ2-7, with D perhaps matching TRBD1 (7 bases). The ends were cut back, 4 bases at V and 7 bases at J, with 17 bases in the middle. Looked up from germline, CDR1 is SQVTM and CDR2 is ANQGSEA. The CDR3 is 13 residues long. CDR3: CSVGQGLGGEQYF. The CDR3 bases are TGCAGCGTTGGACAGGGCCTCGGGGGAGAGCAGTACTTC.

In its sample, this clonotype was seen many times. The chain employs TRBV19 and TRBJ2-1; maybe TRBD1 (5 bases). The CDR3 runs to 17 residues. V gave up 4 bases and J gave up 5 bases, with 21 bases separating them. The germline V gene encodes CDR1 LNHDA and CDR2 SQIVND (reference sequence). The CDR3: CASSRPFRGEHHNEQFF. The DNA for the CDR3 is TGTGCCAGTAGTAGGCCCTTTAGGGGCGAGCACCACAATGAGCAGTTCTTC.

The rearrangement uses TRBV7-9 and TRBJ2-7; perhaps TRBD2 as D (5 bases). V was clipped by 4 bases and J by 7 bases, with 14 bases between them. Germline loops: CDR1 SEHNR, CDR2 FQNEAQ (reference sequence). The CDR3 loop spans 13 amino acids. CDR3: CASSCPEVREQYF. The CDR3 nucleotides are TGTGCCAGCAGCTGCCCGGAGGTGCGTGAGCAGTACTTC. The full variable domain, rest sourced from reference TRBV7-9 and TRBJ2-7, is DTGVSQNPRHKITKRGQNVTFRCDPISEHNRLYWYRQTLGQGPEFLTYFQNEAQLEKSRLLSDRFSAERPKGSFSTLEIQRTEQGDSAMYLCASSCPEVREQYFGPGTRLTVT.

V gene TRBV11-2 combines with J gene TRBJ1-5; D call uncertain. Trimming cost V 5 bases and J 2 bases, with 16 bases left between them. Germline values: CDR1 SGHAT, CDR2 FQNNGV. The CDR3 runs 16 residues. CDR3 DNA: TGTGCCAGCAGCCACTGGGGAGGGCCGGGCAATCAGCCCCAGCATTTT. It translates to CASSHWGGPGNQPQHF.

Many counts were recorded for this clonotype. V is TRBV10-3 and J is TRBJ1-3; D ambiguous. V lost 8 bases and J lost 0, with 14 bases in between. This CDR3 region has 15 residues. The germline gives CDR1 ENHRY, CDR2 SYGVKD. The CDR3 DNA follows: TGTGCCATCGGAAGCGAACCCAGCTCTGGAAACACCATATATTTT. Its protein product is CAIGSEPSSGNTIYF.

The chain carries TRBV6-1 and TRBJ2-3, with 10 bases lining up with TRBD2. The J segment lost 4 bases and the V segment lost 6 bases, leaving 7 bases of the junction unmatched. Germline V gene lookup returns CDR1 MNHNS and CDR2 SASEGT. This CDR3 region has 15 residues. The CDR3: CASSPSGGAADTQYF. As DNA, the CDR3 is TGTGCCAGCAGCCCGAGCGGGGGGGCCGCAGATACGCAGTATTTT.

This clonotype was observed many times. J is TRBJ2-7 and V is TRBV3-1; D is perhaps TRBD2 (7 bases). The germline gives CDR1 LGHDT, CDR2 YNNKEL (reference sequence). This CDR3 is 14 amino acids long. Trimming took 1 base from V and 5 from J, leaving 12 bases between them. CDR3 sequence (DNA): TGTGCCAGCAGCCAAGTGGGGGGGGCCAACGAGCAGTACTTC. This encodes CASSQVGGANEQYF.

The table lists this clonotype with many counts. CDR3 sequence: CASSYGMVAGAETQYF. The CDR3 DNA is TGTGCCAGCAGTTACGGCATGGTAGCGGGGGCGGAGACCCAGTACTTC. The genes are TRBV6-5 and TRBJ2-5, with 9 bases aligning to TRBD2. CDR3 length: 16 amino acids. The germline V gene has CDR1 MNHEY and CDR2 SVGAGI. The V gene end was trimmed by 2 bases and the J gene end by 5 bases; junction bases not matched to a gene: 9.

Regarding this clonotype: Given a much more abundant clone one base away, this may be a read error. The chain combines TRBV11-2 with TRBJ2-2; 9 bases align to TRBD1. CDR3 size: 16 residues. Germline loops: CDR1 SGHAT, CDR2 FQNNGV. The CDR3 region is CASSLGRPGQGGELLF. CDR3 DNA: TGTGCCAGCAGCTTAGGCCGACCGGGACAGGGAGGGGAGCTGCTTTTT.

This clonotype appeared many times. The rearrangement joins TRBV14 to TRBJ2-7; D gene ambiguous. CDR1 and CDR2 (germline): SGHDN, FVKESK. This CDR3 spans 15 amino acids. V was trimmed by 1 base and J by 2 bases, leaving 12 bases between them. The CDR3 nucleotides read TGTGCCAGCAGCCAAGTTTGGCCAGCGACCTACGAGCAGTACTTC. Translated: CASSQVWPATYEQYF. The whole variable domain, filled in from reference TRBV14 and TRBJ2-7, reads EAGVTQFPSHSVIEKGQTVTLRCDPISGHDNLYWYRRVMGKEIKFLLHFVKESKQDESGMPNNRFLAERTGGTYSTLKVQPAELEDSGVYFCASSQVWPATYEQYFGPGTRLTVT.

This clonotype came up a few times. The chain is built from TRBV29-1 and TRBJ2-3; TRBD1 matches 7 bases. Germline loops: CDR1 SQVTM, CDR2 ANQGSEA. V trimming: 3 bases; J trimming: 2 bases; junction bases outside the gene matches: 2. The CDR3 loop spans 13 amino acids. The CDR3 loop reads CSVEGTDTDTQYF. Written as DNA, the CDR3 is TGCAGCGTTGAGGGGACAGACACAGATACGCAGTATTTT.

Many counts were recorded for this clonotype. This CDR3 is CASSPWTSRGEQFF. CDR3 bases: TGTGCCAGCAGCCCTTGGACTAGCCGTGGTGAGCAGTTCTTC. The V and J genes are TRBV14 and TRBJ2-1; TRBD2 agrees at 8 bases. The CDR3 has 14 residues. J lost 9 bases, V lost 4 bases, and 8 bases had no gene match. Germline CDR1 is SGHDN and CDR2 is FVKESK.

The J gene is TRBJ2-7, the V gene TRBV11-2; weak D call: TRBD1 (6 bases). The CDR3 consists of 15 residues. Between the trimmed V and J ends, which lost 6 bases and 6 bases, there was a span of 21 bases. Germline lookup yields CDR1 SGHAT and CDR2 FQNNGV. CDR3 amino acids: CASRTTGRGLGEQYF. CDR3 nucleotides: TGTGCCAGCAGAACTACAGGGCGAGGATTGGGCGAGCAGTACTTC.